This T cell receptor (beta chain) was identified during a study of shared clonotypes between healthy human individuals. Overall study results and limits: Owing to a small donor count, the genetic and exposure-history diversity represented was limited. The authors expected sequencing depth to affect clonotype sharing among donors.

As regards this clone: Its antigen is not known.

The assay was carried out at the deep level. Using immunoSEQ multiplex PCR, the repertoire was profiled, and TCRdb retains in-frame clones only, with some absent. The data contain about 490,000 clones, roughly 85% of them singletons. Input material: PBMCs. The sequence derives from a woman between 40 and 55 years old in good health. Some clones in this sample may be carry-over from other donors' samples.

CDR3 sequence: CASSRAHLAGTYEQYF. Written as DNA, the CDR3 is TGTGCCAGCAGTCGGGCCCATCTAGCGGGAACCTACGAGCAGTACTTC. This rearrangement joins TRBV27 to TRBJ2-7, with 9 bases lining up with TRBD2. Germline trimming cut 5 bases from V and 2 bases from J; bases unmatched to any gene: 10. The CDR3 has 16 amino acids. Germline V lookup: CDR1 MNHEY, CDR2 SMNVEV (reference sequence).